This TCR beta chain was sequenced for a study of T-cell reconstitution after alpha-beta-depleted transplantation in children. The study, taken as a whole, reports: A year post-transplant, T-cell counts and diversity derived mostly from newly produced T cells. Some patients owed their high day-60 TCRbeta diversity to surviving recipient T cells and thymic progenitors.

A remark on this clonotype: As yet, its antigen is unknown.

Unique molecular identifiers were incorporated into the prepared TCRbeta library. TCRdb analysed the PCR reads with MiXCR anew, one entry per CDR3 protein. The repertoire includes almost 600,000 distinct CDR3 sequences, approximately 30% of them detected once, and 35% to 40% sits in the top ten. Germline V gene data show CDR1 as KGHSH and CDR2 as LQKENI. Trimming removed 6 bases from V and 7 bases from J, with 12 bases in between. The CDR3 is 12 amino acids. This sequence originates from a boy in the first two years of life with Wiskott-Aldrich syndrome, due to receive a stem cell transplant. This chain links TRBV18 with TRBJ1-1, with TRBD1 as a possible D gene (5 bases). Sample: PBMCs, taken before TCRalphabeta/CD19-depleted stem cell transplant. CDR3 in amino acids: CASSQKGNEAFF. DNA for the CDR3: TGTGCCAGCTCCCAGAAGGGGAATGAAGCTTTCTTT.